The next 7 T cell receptor beta chains were all read from a single sample in a study of low-dose radiotherapy and immunotherapy resistance in tumors. Gene-specific TRAV and TRBV primers were used for first-strand cDNA, covering alpha and beta chains. Amplification, which lasted 20 PCR cycles, used a constant-region primer and V-primer adapter to amplify TCRs. In TCRdb, the reads were re-called with MiXCR into one record per CDR3 protein. The sample shows 55,000 to 80,000 distinct CDR3 sequences, more than 20% of them seen only once. Noted time point: before trial treatment. The starting material was PBMCs, obtained before treatment. These receptors all come from a male donor with rectosigmoid adenocarcinoma.

The chain is built from TRBV12-5 and TRBJ1-1; D gene unclear. Germline V gene data show CDR1 as LGHNT and CDR2 as FRNRAP. V gave up 4 bases and J gave up 1 base, with 10 bases separating them. The CDR3 consists of 14 residues. The CDR3 loop is CASGSDLGNTEAFF. The CDR3 DNA is TGTGCTAGTGGTTCCGACCTCGGGAACACTGAAGCTTTCTTT.

This clonotype was seen ten or more times. The chain uses TRBV4-3 and TRBJ2-7; D is possibly TRBD1 (6 bases). There are 14 residues in the CDR3. Trimming pared 1 base from V and 6 bases from J, leaving 13 bases between. CDR1 is LGHNA, CDR2 YSLEER, per germline. This CDR3 is CASSQGYRASEQYF. The DNA of the CDR3 is TGCGCCAGCAGCCAAGGCTACAGGGCAAGCGAGCAGTACTTC.

As to this clonotype: A much larger clone lies one base from this, so it may be a read error. This CDR3 fails to terminate in the conserved phenylalanine or tryptophan, so it likely reflects a read error. The chain links TRBV27 to TRBJ2-5, with TRBD2 matching 8 bases. The germline gives CDR1 MNHEY, CDR2 SMNVEV (reference sequence). The junction had 11 bases not matched to a gene; V was cut back by 3 bases and J by 5 bases. The CDR3 runs to 16 residues. The CDR3 coding sequence is TGTGCCAGCAGTTTGCGGCAAGGACTAGCAAGGGAGACCCAGTACCTC. It specifies CASSLRQGLARETQYL.

This clonotype was picked up many times. V gene TRBV11-2 combines with J gene TRBJ2-3; D perhaps matches TRBD1 (6 bases). Germline V lookup: CDR1 SGHAT, CDR2 FQNNGV. Trimming removed 0 bases at V and 2 bases at J, with 15 bases between. This CDR3 contains 17 residues. The CDR3 DNA sequence: TGTGCCAGCAGCTTAGATAAGGGGGAACTTGTCACAGATACGCAGTATTTT. It specifies CASSLDKGELVTDTQYF.

This clonotype is deemed medium-sized (0.01 to 0.1%). The V and J genes are TRBV28 and TRBJ2-1, with D possibly matching TRBD1 (6 bases). With 7 bases removed from V and 4 bases from J, the gap between germline ends came to 20 bases. This CDR3 is 16 amino acids long. The V gene's germline CDR1 is MDHEN and CDR2 SYDVKM. The CDR3 DNA reads as TGTGCCAGCACCCTCCCTACAGGGCACGGATACAATGAGCAGTTCTTC. Encoded protein: CASTLPTGHGYNEQFF.

Note on this clonotype: Only one base separates this from a far larger clonotype, so it likely reflects a read error. The chain joins TRBV4-3 to TRBJ2-7; 13 bases line up with TRBD2. Trimming cost V 0 bases and J 7 bases; bases outside gene matches: 6. This CDR3 comprises 16 residues. Germline CDR1 reads LGHNA; CDR2 reads YSLEER. This CDR3 reads CASSQDLTSGRNEQYF. Written as DNA, the CDR3 is TGCGCCAGCAGCCAAGATTTGACTAGCGGGAGGAATGAGCAGTACTTC.

This clonotype was observed many times. The CDR3 spells CASSSGTVAYEQYF. The CDR3 nucleotides read TGTGCCAGCAGCTCCGGGACCGTAGCCTACGAGCAGTACTTC. This rearrangement joins TRBV28 to TRBJ2-7; tentatively, D is TRBD1 or TRBD2 (5 bases each). The CDR3 runs 14 residues. CDR1 and CDR2 (germline): MDHEN, SYDVKM. V shed 6 bases and J shed 2 bases, with 14 bases lying between them.